The entry below gives a single TCR beta chain sequence along with its context. Its antigen specificity is not known. Within one base of it there is no much larger clone, and no base qualities were kept. TCR CDR3 regions were amplified from genomic DNA by multiplex PCR using the deep immunoSEQ assay. For each cell subset, the extracted genomic DNA was distributed evenly across all wells of several immunoSEQ 96-well plates, and each plate served as one replicate. For sorted subsets, each replicate PCR was loaded with around 220 ng genomic DNA, equivalent to 25,000 to 35,000 T cell genomes. The purified libraries were quantified using a Qubit 3.0 fluorometer, sized with a Bioanalyzer 2100, and then quantified again using the KAPA Library Quantification kit. Every immunoSEQ 96-well plate was sequenced on a separate single-read 150-cycle Illumina NextSeq 550 flow cell. Per the original workflow: Because only junctional sequences without quality scores were contained in the immunoSEQ output, filtering matching that applied to full-length reads could not be performed. To assign V/J genes and CDR3, sequences were annotated using PyIR, a Python wrapper for IgBLAST v1.9, with IMGT germline references. Reads were removed for weak V/J assignments (E-value above 1e-6), missing CDR3, stop codons, out-of-frame junctions, or ambiguous translated residues. V3J clonotypes were defined as sequences sharing an identical inferred V gene, J gene, and CDR3 amino acid sequence. To compute the percentage overlap between repertoires, the number of shared unique clonotypes was divided by the size of the smaller repertoire. RTK rarefaction, the Chao1 estimator, and Recon v2.1 estimates of unobserved clonotypes were used to assess repertoire richness. Generation probabilities for all TCRbeta clonotypes obtained by the gDNA method from a handful of donors were computed using OLGA. In its TCRdb copy, this immuneACCESS table keeps in-frame sequences only and misses some clones. Where compared with another copy, unresolved V genes explain less than half of these, and the others have no known cause. The V and J calls and the clone size are those of that table, but D and trimming were determined from the DNA. The sample table lists 600,000 or so clones, 85% to 95% of them with a count of one. The ten largest clones capture over 0.1% of the sample.

According to the germline V gene, CDR1 reads LGHNA and CDR2 reads YNFKEQ. Trimming costs V 3 bases and J 1 base, and their ends lie 6 bases apart. From the cysteine up to the phenylalanine, the CDR3 has a length of 13 residues. Kept here is only the CDR3 DNA, which spans 39 bases and is read in frame from base 1. These data come from a study of shared clonotypes between healthy human individuals (dated by TCRdb to 2019 to 2021). About the study as a whole: The cohort comprised a couple of women and three men aged 18 to 49 years. Per donor, leukapheresis produced somewhere between about 0.85 and 8.9 billion PBMCs. For each donor, three plates each were used for CD4 naive and CD4 memory, two plates were used for CD8 naive, and one plate was used for CD8 memory. To increase sequencing depth and limit assay-specific biases, different laboratories used diverse techniques to prepare libraries and sequence TCR repertoires. Blood TCR repertoires of a handful of healthy adults were deeply sequenced to estimate repertoire size and the extent of clonotype sharing between individuals.

What the study reported, not specific to this receptor: Compared with non-shared clonotypes, the clonotypes found in all four sorted-subset donors had higher generation probabilities. The small number of donors limited the genetic and exposure-history diversity represented. Sampling was restricted to blood, and TCR repertoires in tissue are likely to differ from TCR repertoires in blood. When a few donors were compared, the shared fraction of clonotypes was 5% to 6.5% for naive CD4, more than 3% for naive CD8, 2% to 2.5% for memory CD4, and around 0.4% for memory CD8. Pairwise subsampling indicated that sequencing depth was expected to affect the degree of clonotype sharing among donors. Estimated clonotype richness was generally larger for naive than for memory subsets. Rarefaction of sorted-subset datasets indicated incomplete sequencing despite the large sequencing depth.

CD8 naive samples consisted of CD45RO-negative cells that were positively selected for CCR7, yielding a CD45RA+CCR7+ population without TemRA cells. The donors were healthy, HIV-negative adults with no recently reported acute infections or vaccinations. All donors were Caucasian adults living in Nashville, Tennessee, USA. Blood was collected by leukapheresis, and PBMCs were isolated by Ficoll-Histopaque density gradient centrifugation and then cryopreserved in liquid nitrogen vapor phase. Analytical flow cytometry was used to check the purity and quantity of every magnetically sorted T cell population. Genomic DNA was isolated from every sorted fraction and measured by UV absorbance on a Nanodrop 2000c.

Recombination connected TRBV4-2 to TRBJ1-1, with a tentative D gene TRBD1 over 5 matching bases. Sequencing was carried out using naive CD8+ T cells sorted from blood. The sample's cell subset or site, from its label and the paper: CD45RA+CCR7+. The clonotype originates from a woman under 40 in good health. CDR3 reads: CASSQGTNTEAFF. The nucleotides are TGTGCCAGCAGCCAGGGGACGAACACTGAAGCTTTCTTT.